The clone carrying this TCR beta chain was seen many times. The CDR3 runs 14 residues. Germline CDR1 is MDHEN and CDR2 is SYDVKM. Trimming removed 3 bases at V and 1 base at J, with 9 bases between. These data originate in a study of Graves' ophthalmopathy and Graves' hyperthyroidism. RNA transcripts were the source from which TCR beta CDR3 regions were amplified. A first-round RT-PCR used HTBI primers, followed by a second-round multiplex PCR. TCRdb fed the multiplex PCR reads into MiXCR, producing one record per CDR3 protein. The table lists around 400,000 distinct CDR3 sequences, approximately 20% of them singletons.

This receptor was taken from a young woman with Graves' ophthalmopathy. The rearrangement joins TRBV28 to TRBJ2-5, with D unclear. Source material: peripheral blood. The CDR3 DNA reads as TGTGCCAGCAGTTTGTTGTCAGTCCAAGAGACCCAGTACTTC. Protein product: CASSLLSVQETQYF.